The 16 T cell receptor beta chains in this list originate from one sample, sequenced in a study of shared clonotypes between healthy human individuals. Generated by immunoSEQ multiplex PCR, the TCRdb table keeps only in-frame clones and is missing some. The table includes about 510,000 clones, 75% to 85% detected once. The sequenced sample was PBMCs. These receptors all stem from a woman between 40 and 50 years old in good health. Some clones in this sample may be carry-over from other donors' samples.

The genes are TRBV9 and TRBJ1-6; a weak D match, TRBD1 (5 bases). Germline V gene data show CDR1 as SGDLS and CDR2 as YYNGEE. The CDR3 loop spans 16 amino acids. Trimming cost V 4 bases and J 7 bases, with 18 bases left between them. Written as DNA, the CDR3 is TGTGCCAGCAGCCCTCACACCGGGACGGAGAATTCACCCCTCCACTTT. Amino acids: CASSPHTGTENSPLHF.

V and J are TRBV6-1 and TRBJ1-4, with 8 bases aligning to TRBD1. CDR3 size: 15 residues. V lost 5 bases, J lost 8 bases, and 10 bases stayed unmatched. From germline, CDR1 is MNHNS and CDR2 SASEGT. The CDR3 sequence is CASSPWTGTNEKLFF. DNA for the CDR3: TGTGCCAGCAGTCCATGGACAGGGACCAACGAAAAACTGTTTTTT.

J is TRBJ2-1 and V is TRBV19, with TRBD1 matching 9 bases. The trim removed 5 bases at V and 7 bases at J, leaving 6 bases unmatched. This CDR3 has 14 residues. Per the germline V gene, CDR1 is LNHDA and CDR2 is SQIVND (reference sequence). CDR3 coding DNA: TGTGCCAGTAGTGTGGGACAGGGTAGAAATGAGCAGTTCTTC. Protein: CASSVGQGRNEQFF.

The chain joins TRBV2 to TRBJ2-2; unclear D gene. Germline V CDR1 and CDR2: SNHLY, FYNNEI. This CDR3 is built from 14 residues. V dropped 8 bases and J dropped 2 bases, with 12 bases sitting between them. The CDR3 spells CASALTGNTGELFF. The CDR3 DNA follows: TGTGCCAGCGCGCTGACCGGAAACACCGGGGAGCTGTTTTTT.

This chain joins TRBV10-3 and TRBJ2-7, with a weak D call TRBD2 (6 bases). The CDR3 loop spans 15 amino acids. Germline CDR1 ENHRY, CDR2 SYGVKD. Deletions cut 0 bases from V and 0 bases from J, with 9 bases between. CDR3 sequence reads: CAISESFSGSYEQYF. Here the CDR3 DNA reads TGTGCCATCAGTGAGTCGTTTAGCGGCTCCTACGAGCAGTACTTC.

V and J are TRBV28 and TRBJ2-7, with 9 nucleotides matching TRBD2. The trim removed 5 bases at V and 2 bases at J, leaving 7 bases unmatched. Per the germline V gene, CDR1 is MDHEN and CDR2 is SYDVKM. The CDR3 has 15 residues. DNA for the CDR3: TGTGCCAGCAGTAAAGGACTAGCGAGTACCTACGAGCAGTACTTC. This codes for CASSKGLASTYEQYF.

The chain carries TRBV6-5 and TRBJ2-3, with 7 bases aligning to TRBD2. The CDR3 covers 14 residues. Germline trimming cut 7 bases from V and 4 bases from J; bases unmatched to any gene: 8. The germline CDR1 and CDR2 sequences are MNHEY and SVGAGI. The CDR3 loop is CASTKGGPPDTQYF. The CDR3 DNA reads as TGTGCCAGCACCAAGGGAGGGCCCCCAGATACGCAGTATTTT.

This clone was seen at least ten times. The chain carries TRBV7-2 and TRBJ2-5; no clear D. CDR1 is SGHTA, CDR2 FQGNSA, per germline. The ends were cut back, 1 base at V and 2 bases at J, with 11 bases in the middle. The CDR3 totals 15 residues. CDR3 residues: CASSLVDNPQETQYF. In DNA, the CDR3 is TGTGCCAGCAGCTTAGTAGATAATCCGCAAGAGACCCAGTACTTC. The full variable domain, its missing parts supplied by reference TRBV7-2 and TRBJ2-5, is GAGVSQSPSNKVTEKGKDVELRCDPISGHTALYWYRQSLGQGLEFLIYFQGNSAPDKSGLPSDRFSAERTGGSVSTLTIQRTQQEDSAVYLCASSLVDNPQETQYFGPGTRLLVL.

Notes on this clone: The same CDR3 arises from other DNA sequences in this sample as well. The chain has TRBV19 and TRBJ2-7; 7 bases are a match to TRBD1. The CDR3 runs to 13 residues. The germline gives CDR1 LNHDA, CDR2 SQIVND (reference sequence). The V and J ends lost 1 base and 3 bases, in that order; junction bases with no gene match: 0. The CDR3: CASSIGQGYEQYF. The CDR3 DNA follows: TGTGCCAGTAGTATAGGACAGGGCTACGAGCAGTACTTC. Based on the CDR3 plus reference TRBV19 and TRBJ2-7, the full variable domain is DGGITQSPKYLFRKEGQNVTLSCEQNLNHDAMYWYRQDPGQGLRLIYYSQIVNDFQKGDIAEGYSVSREKKESFPLTVTSAQKNPTAFYLCASSIGQGYEQYFGPGTRLTVT.

This clone occurred a few times. The chain uses TRBV12-1 and TRBJ1-2; the table's D call TRBD1 went unverified against the DNA. TRBV12-1 is given as a pseudogene. The CDR3 totals 15 residues. CDR3 residues: CASSFVRRGNYGYTF. The CDR3 nucleotides are TGTGCCAGCAGCTTTGTGCGTAGGGGCAACTATGGCTACACCTTC.

With regard to this clone: One junction end does not reproduce the germline sequence, and a read error may be involved. The CDR3 nucleotides are TGTGCCAGCAGCTTGGATGGCGACAGGGGGACCACCTTC. The encoded protein is CASSLDGDRGTTF. The chain employs TRBV5-4 and TRBJ2-7; 9 bases align to TRBD1. CDR3 length equals 13 residues. CDR1 is SGHNT and CDR2 is YYREEE in the germline V gene (reference sequence).

V and J are TRBV5-3 and TRBJ1-3; D not certain. TRBV5-3 is classed as an ORF, of uncertain function. Trimming stripped 2 bases from V and 4 bases from J, with 10 bases between. The CDR3 covers 14 residues. The chain's CDR3 is CARSFLQEGNTIYF. The CDR3 DNA sequence: TGTGCCAGAAGCTTTCTCCAGGAGGGAAACACCATATATTTT.

This clone was seen a single time. The genes are TRBV28 and TRBJ1-2; D is possibly TRBD1 (6 bases). The germline gives CDR1 MDHEN, CDR2 SYDVKM. This CDR3 is built from 12 residues. The V end was cut by 5 bases, the J end by 8 bases, with 12 bases between. As DNA, the CDR3 is TGTGCCAGCAGTACAGGGACGGCGGGCTACACCTTC. Amino acids: CASSTGTAGYTF.

The genes are TRBV18 and TRBJ2-1, with D possibly being TRBD1 (5 bases). This CDR3 region has 19 residues. CDR1 KGHSH and CDR2 LQKENI come from the germline V gene. V was clipped by 3 bases and J by 2 bases, with 23 bases between them. CDR3 coding DNA: TGTGCCAGCTCACCGACGATGATGAAAGACAGTTACCCCTACAATGAGCAGTTCTTC. Its protein product is CASSPTMMKDSYPYNEQFF. Full variable domain (remainder filled in from reference TRBV18 and TRBJ2-1): NAGVMQNPRHLVRRRGQEARLRCSPMKGHSHVYWYRQLPEEGLKFMVYLQKENIIDESGMPKERFSAEFPKEGPSILRIQQVVRGDSAAYFCASSPTMMKDSYPYNEQFFGPGTRLTVL.

For this clone: This same CDR3 is encoded by further DNA sequences in the sample. The chain employs TRBV9 and TRBJ2-3; 11 nucleotides match TRBD2. Trimming cost V 3 bases and J 3 bases; bases outside gene matches: 3. Per germline, CDR1 SGDLS and CDR2 YYNGEE. The CDR3 has 15 amino acids. CDR3 sequence reads: CASSASGRSTDTQYF. The CDR3 DNA follows: TGTGCCAGCAGCGCTAGCGGGAGGAGTACAGATACGCAGTATTTT.

The rearrangement links TRBV7-9 to TRBJ1-1; TRBD1 matches 9 bases. Per germline, CDR1 SEHNR and CDR2 FQNEAQ (reference sequence). Trimming cost V 1 base and J 1 base; bases outside gene matches: 4. CDR3 size: 16 residues. The CDR3 DNA sequence: TGTGCCAGCAGCTTAGACAGGGGGCTGGGGAACACTGAAGCTTTCTTT. Translating it yields CASSLDRGLGNTEAFF.